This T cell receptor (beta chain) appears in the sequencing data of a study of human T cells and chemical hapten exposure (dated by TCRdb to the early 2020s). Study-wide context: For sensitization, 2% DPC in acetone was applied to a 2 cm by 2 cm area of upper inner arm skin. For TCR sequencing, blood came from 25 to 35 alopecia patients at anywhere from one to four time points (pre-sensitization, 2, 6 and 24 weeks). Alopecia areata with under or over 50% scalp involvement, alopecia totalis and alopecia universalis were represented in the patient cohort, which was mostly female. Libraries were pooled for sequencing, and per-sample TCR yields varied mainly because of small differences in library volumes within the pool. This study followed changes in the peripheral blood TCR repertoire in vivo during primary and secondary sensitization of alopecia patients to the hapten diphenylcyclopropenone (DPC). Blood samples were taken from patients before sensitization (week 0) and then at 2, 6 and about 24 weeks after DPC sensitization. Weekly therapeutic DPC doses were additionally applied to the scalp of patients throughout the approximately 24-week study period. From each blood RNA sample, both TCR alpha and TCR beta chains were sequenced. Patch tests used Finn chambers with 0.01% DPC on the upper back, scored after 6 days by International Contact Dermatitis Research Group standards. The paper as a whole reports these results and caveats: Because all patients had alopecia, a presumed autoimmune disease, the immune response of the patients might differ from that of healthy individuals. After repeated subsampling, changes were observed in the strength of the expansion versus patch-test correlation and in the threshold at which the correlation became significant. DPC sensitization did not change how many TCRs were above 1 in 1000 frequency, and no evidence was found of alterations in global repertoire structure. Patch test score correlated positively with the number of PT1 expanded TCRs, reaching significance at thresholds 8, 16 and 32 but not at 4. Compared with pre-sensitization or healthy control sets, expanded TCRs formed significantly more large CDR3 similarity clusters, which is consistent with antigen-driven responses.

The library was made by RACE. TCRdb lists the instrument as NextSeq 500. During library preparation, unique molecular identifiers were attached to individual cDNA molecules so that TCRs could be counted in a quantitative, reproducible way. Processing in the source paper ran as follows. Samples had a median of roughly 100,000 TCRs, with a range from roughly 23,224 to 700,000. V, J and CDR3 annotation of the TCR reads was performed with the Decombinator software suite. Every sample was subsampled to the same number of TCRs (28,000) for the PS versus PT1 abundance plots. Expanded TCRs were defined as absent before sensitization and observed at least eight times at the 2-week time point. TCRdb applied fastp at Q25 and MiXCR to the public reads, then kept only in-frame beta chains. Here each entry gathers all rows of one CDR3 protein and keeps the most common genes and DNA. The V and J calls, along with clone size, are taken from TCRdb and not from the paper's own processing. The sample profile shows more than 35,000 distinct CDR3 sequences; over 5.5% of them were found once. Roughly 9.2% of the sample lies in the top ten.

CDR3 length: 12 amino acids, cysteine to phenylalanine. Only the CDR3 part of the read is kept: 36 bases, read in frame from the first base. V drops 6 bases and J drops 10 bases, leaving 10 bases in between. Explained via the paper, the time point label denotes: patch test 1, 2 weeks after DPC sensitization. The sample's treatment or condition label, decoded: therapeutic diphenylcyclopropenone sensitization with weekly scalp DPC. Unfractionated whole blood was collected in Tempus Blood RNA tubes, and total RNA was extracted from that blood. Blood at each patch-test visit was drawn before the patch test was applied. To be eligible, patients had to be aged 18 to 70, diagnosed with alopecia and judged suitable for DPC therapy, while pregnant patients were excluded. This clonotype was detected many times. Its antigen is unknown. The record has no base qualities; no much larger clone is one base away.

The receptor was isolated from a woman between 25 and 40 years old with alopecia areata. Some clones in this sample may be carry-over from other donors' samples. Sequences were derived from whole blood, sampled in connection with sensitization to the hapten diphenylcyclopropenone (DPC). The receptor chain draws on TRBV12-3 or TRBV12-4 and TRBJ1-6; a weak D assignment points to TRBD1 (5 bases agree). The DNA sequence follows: TGTGCCAGCAGCCCTGGGGGATCACCCCTCCACTTT. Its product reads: CASSPGGSPLHF.